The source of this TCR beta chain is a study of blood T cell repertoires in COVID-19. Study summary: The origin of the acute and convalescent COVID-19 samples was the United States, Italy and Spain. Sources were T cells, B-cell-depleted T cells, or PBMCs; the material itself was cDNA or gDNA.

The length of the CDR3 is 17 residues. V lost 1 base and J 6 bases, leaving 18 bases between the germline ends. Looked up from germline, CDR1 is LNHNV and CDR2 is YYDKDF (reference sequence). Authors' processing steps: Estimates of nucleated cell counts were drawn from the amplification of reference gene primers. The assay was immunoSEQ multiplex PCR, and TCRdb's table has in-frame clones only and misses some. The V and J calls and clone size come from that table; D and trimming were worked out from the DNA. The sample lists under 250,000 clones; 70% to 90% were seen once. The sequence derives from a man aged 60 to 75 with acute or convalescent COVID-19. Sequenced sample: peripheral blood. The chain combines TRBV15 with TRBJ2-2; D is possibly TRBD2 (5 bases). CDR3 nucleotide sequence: TGTGCCACCAGCAGAGCTGGAGGAGGTTCAAGGGCCGGGGAGCTGTTTTTT. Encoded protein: CATSRAGGGSRAGELFF.